This T cell receptor beta chain was recovered during a study of regulatory T cells in long-lasting Graves disease (dated by TCRdb to the early 2020s). Context from the whole study: In the newly diagnosed Graves' disease group, patients had been taking antithyroid drugs for less than 3 months. Persistent Graves' disease patients were compared with newly diagnosed Graves' disease patients by peripheral blood TCR sequencing and RNA sequencing. The study was conducted in China and was registered as a clinical trial. A total of about 33 samples underwent TCR sequencing: around 13 from persistent and roughly 20 from newly diagnosed Graves' disease patients. Results the study describes overall, beyond this receptor: Because the primary lesion, thyroid tissue, could not be accessed, the study looked at peripheral blood alone. As a limitation, the authors acknowledged that the small sample size may reduce accuracy. Compared with newly diagnosed patients, persistent Graves' disease patients had lower TCR Shannon entropy and fewer highly expanded clones, which suggests clonal expansion. Preferential use of TRBV28, TRBJ1-2 and TRBJ2-5 was observed in persistent disease, whereas TRBV20-1 and TRBJ2-1 were favored in newly diagnosed disease. A larger number of public clonotypes was shared among persistent patients (approximately 3,000) than among newly diagnosed patients (approximately 1,000). Sequencing and analysis were restricted to the TCR beta chain.

A distance of 14 bases separates the germline ends of V and J, which lose 1 base and 3 bases respectively. CDR1 and CDR2, looked up from the germline V gene, are SGHDT and YYEEEE. Including the terminal cysteine and phenylalanine, the CDR3 comprises 16 residues. The DNA shown is the 48-base CDR3, in frame from base 1. This clonotype appeared many times. What antigen it recognizes has not been identified. No base quality information exists; no much larger clone differs at one position. Library preparation used multiplex PCR. Sequenced on an Illumina HiSeq 4000. TCR beta libraries were built with iRepertoire HTBI primers and Arm-PCR amplification of CDR3 regions. Gel purification was performed on PCR products prior to sequencing. In the source study's methods: Across samples, some 62 TRBV and roughly 13 TRBJ segments were identified and used for gene usage analysis of CDR3 amino acid clonotypes. COPE and FqMerger were used to merge filtered high-quality paired reads into contigs. Contigs were aligned with BLAST to IMGT TRBV, TRBD and TRBJ reference genes, and CDR3 was defined per IMGT. Clonotypes above 0.1% frequency were classified as highly expanded clones. Shannon entropy served as the measure of repertoire diversity, while the Gini coefficient captured V-J evenness. Public clonotypes were defined as clonotypes shared by more than one individual. TCRdb itself trimmed the public reads at Q25 with fastp, ran MiXCR and retained productive beta chains. Merged by CDR3 protein, the rows form single entries marked with the most common genes and DNA. TCRdb's processing, not the authors' own work, is the source of the V and J calls. For this sample the table gives around 420,000 distinct CDR3 sequences, of which less than 20% were detected only once. The ten most abundant clones make up about 20% of the sample.

The time point label corresponds to: newly diagnosed GD, antithyroid drugs for less than 3 months. RNA was extracted from PBMCs in TRIzol for both TCR sequencing and RNA sequencing. The diagnosis of Graves' disease was made according to American Thyroid Association guidelines. Patients were recruited from an endocrinology department in Xi'an, China. From each patient, roughly 9 milliliters of peripheral blood was collected into an EDTA anticoagulant tube. PBMCs were isolated by Ficoll Paque Plus density gradient separation without further T cell sorting. An Agilent 2100 Bioanalyzer and agarose gel were used to check RNA quality, and a NanoDrop 2000 was used to measure RNA concentration.

The source material was peripheral blood mononuclear cells (PBMCs), sampled at new diagnosis, from a patient treated with antithyroid drugs. The V and J segments used are TRBV5-6 and TRBJ2-1; the D region may be TRBD1 or TRBD2, each matching 6 bases equally. This TCR derives from a female donor with Graves disease. The bases read TGTGCCAGCAGCTTGATCCGGGGGCTTTTCTACAATGAGCAGTTCTTC. Its product reads: CASSLIRGLFYNEQFF.